The sequence of this T cell receptor beta chain was determined in a study of cytomegalovirus exposure and HLA in healthy donors. 60 Vbeta and 13 Jbeta primers were used in PCR. Assay used: immunoSEQ multiplex PCR; TCRdb lists only in-frame clones, some missing. The sample has around 130,000 clones, approximately 8.6% seen once; the top ten hold less than 6.5%. Germline V gene lookup returns CDR1 SGDLS and CDR2 YYNGEE. Trimming cost V 4 bases and J 7 bases; bases outside gene matches: 9. The CDR3 consists of 16 residues. This rearrangement joins TRBV9 to TRBJ1-6; 9 nucleotides agree with TRBD1. The source of this sequence is a middle-aged woman in good health and CMV-seropositive. Sequencing was carried out using PBMCs. CDR3 sequence (DNA): TGTGCCAGCAGCCGCCGGGGGACAGGGAACAATTCACCCCTCCACTTT. Its translation is CASSRRGTGNNSPLHF.